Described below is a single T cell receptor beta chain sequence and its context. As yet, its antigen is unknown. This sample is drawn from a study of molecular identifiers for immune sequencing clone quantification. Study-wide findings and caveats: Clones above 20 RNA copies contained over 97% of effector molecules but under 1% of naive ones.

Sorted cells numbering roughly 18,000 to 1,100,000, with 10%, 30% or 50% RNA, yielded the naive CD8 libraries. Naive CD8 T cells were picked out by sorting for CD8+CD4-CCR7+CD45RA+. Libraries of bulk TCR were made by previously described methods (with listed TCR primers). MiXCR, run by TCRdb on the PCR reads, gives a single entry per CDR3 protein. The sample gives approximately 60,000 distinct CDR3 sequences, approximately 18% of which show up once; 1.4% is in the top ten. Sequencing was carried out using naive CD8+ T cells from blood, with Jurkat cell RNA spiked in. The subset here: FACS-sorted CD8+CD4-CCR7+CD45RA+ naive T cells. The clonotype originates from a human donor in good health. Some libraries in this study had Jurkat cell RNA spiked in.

Here the CDR3 DNA reads TGTGCCAGCAGCTGGAAGGAAGATCTCGCCGGGGAGCTGTTTTTT. Its translation is CASSWKEDLAGELFF. The rearrangement joins TRBV14 to TRBJ2-2; D unresolved. This CDR3 spans 15 amino acids. Germline V gene sequence: CDR1 SGHDN, CDR2 FVKESK. The V end lost 5 bases, the J end lost 6 bases, and 16 bases lay between the germline ends.